This T cell receptor (beta chain) was recorded in a study of naive and memory T cell subsets. Study-wide results and caveats: Especially in CD8 cells, naive repertoires contained a few larger clonotypes, possibly CD45RA-re-expressing memory cells.

This CDR3 contains 15 residues. Germline lookup yields CDR1 SGHAT and CDR2 FQNNGV. V lost 8 bases and J 7 bases, leaving 24 bases between the germline ends. CMV status came from CD4+ IFNgamma after overnight CMV lysate stimulation. Both TRBC1 and TRBC2 were covered by a beta constant-region primer of two equimolar oligonucleotides. Ligated cDNA was amplified by four rounds of PCR with nested alpha and beta constant-region primers and SP2. From the UMI-ligation and nested PCR reads, TCRdb called clonotypes with MiXCR, one entry per CDR3 protein. The sample has tens of thousands of distinct CDR3 sequences; around 10% are singletons. This clonotype appeared many times. Its specificity is unknown.

The chain is built from TRBV11-2 and TRBJ2-7; D is tentatively TRBD1 or TRBD2 (5 bases each). The receptor comes from a human donor in good health. Source material: naive CD4+ T cells from blood. CDR3 region: CASAHEGTRNLEQYF. As DNA, the CDR3 is TGTGCCAGCGCACATGAGGGGACGAGGAACTTGGAGCAGTACTTC.